Here is one TCR beta chain with its context. As processed by the authors: Estimates of nucleated cell counts were drawn from the amplification of reference gene primers. The protocol was immunoSEQ multiplex PCR, while the TCRdb copy is restricted to in-frame clones and leaves out a portion. V, J and clone size derive from that table, while D and trimming were established from the DNA sequence. The data show around 99,000 clones, just over 90% seen once. The data originate from a study of blood T cell repertoires in COVID-19. Study-wide background: From the United States, Italy and Spain came samples of acute and convalescent COVID-19.

The germline V and J ends were trimmed by 1 base and 5 bases, with 4 bases remaining between them. The CDR3 consists of 12 residues. This TCR derives from a woman in her 30s with acute or convalescent COVID-19. The chain joins TRBV6-7 to TRBJ2-3; D is ambiguous. TRBV6-7 falls under the ORF class, with uncertain function. The specimen was peripheral blood. CDR3 DNA sequence: TGTGCCAGCAGTTACTTCCTAGATACGCAGTATTTT. Translation gives CASSYFLDTQYF.